A single sample gave rise to the 11 T cell receptor beta chains below, sequenced in a study of blood T cell repertoires in COVID-19. Clones were sequenced by immunoSEQ multiplex PCR, and TCRdb holds only the in-frame ones, with some missing. The repertoire includes about 440,000 clones, more than 70% of them detected once, and roughly an eighth sits in the top ten. The sample consisted of peripheral blood. All receptors come from a woman aged 50 to 65 with COVID-19, enrolled during active disease.

The genes are TRBV11-3 and TRBJ2-7; TRBD1 matches at 8 bases. In germline, CDR1 is SGHNT, CDR2 YENEEA. The ends lost 3 bases at V and 6 bases at J; junction bases unmatched: 7. The CDR3 has 14 amino acids. CDR3 loop: CASSFGQGTGEQYF. CDR3 sequence (DNA): TGTGCCAGCAGCTTCGGACAGGGAACCGGCGAGCAGTACTTC.

The V call is TRBV11-1, the J call TRBJ1-1; D may be TRBD1 (6 bases). There are 14 residues in the CDR3. Germline CDR1 reads SGHAT; CDR2 reads FQDESV (reference sequence). V lost 3 bases and J lost 5, with 13 bases in between. The CDR3 sequence: CASSFGGAETEAFF. CDR3 nucleotides: TGTGCCAGCAGCTTCGGGGGGGCAGAGACTGAAGCTTTCTTT.

The V gene is TRBV4-1, the J gene TRBJ1-6; TRBD1 aligns across 8 bases. V lost 5 bases, J lost 10 bases, and 10 bases stayed unmatched. CDR1 is MGHRA and CDR2 is YSYEKL in the germline V gene. The CDR3 is 15 amino acids. The DNA of the CDR3 is TGCGCCAGCAGCTACTCCGGGACAGGATCATCACCCCTCCACTTT. It is translated as CASSYSGTGSSPLHF.

The chain combines TRBV21-1 with TRBJ2-2; the table's D call TRBD2 went unverified against the DNA. TRBV21-1 is a pseudogene locus. The CDR3 has 17 residues. Here the CDR3 DNA reads TGTGCCAGCACTCTGAGGGCAAAAACCGCGAACACCGGGGAGCTGTTTTTT. Amino acids: CASTLRAKTANTGELFF.

This clone was recorded once. The rearrangement uses TRBV9 and TRBJ2-1; 7 bases align to TRBD2. The CDR3 is made up of 12 amino acids. CDR1 is SGDLS, CDR2 YYNGEE, per germline. The J segment lost 7 bases and the V segment lost 4 bases, leaving 2 bases of the junction unmatched. CDR3 in DNA: TGTGCCAGCAGCCAGCGGGGTAATGAGCAGTTCTTC. Residues: CASSQRGNEQFF.

The chain links TRBV9 to TRBJ2-5; 7 bases fit TRBD1. The CDR3 consists of 14 residues. Germline V lookup: CDR1 SGDLS, CDR2 YYNGEE. V lost 4 bases and J lost 4; bases outside the gene matches: 7. The CDR3 bases are TGTGCCAGCAGCCTAGACAGGGACGGAGAGACCCAGTACTTC. It codes for CASSLDRDGETQYF.

This clone was counted once. V usage is TRBV19 and J usage is TRBJ2-3; TRBD2 agrees at 10 bases. Germline V lookup: CDR1 LNHDA, CDR2 SQIVND (reference sequence). The CDR3 runs to 14 residues. With 1 base clipped from V and 5 bases from J, the junction kept 0 bases outside the gene matches. The CDR3 here is CASSIVAGGDTQYF. In nucleotides, the CDR3 is TGTGCCAGTAGTATAGTAGCGGGGGGAGATACGCAGTATTTT.

The rearrangement joins TRBV7-2 to TRBJ1-4; 9 bases are a match to TRBD1. The germline gives CDR1 SGHTA, CDR2 FQGNSA. This CDR3 is built from 14 residues. With V trimmed by 7 bases and J by 7 bases, 7 bases remained unmatched. The CDR3 DNA sequence: TGTGCCAGCACCCGGACAGGGGAGGGTGAAAAACTGTTTTTT. Protein: CASTRTGEGEKLFF.

V gene TRBV15 combines with J gene TRBJ1-5; D is perhaps TRBD1 (5 bases). Germline V gives CDR1 LNHNV, CDR2 YYDKDF (reference sequence). The V and J ends lost 1 base and 8 bases respectively, with 9 bases between them. This CDR3 is built from 13 residues. The CDR3 nucleotides are TGTGCCACCAGCAGAGGCATCAGGGAGCCCCAGCATTTT. Translation: CATSRGIREPQHF.

The chain employs TRBV4-1 and TRBJ2-3, with D perhaps TRBD1 (5 bases). Germline CDR1 MGHRA, CDR2 YSYEKL. The V end lost 3 bases, the J end lost 4 bases, and 14 bases lay between the germline ends. The CDR3 consists of 15 residues. CDR3 residues: CASSQGRAVADTQYF. CDR3 DNA: TGCGCCAGCAGCCAGGGGCGAGCTGTAGCAGATACGCAGTATTTT.

The V and J genes are TRBV2 and TRBJ1-4; a weak D match, TRBD1 (5 bases). Deletions cut 2 bases from V and 6 bases from J, with 10 bases between. This CDR3 spans 14 amino acids. Per the germline V gene, CDR1 is SNHLY and CDR2 is FYNNEI. The DNA for the CDR3 is TGTGCCAGCAGTGAACAGGGAGGGGATGAAAAACTGTTTTTT. This translates into CASSEQGGDEKLFF.